Reported below is one T cell receptor beta chain. The data derive from a study of blood T cell repertoires in COVID-19. Study information: The United States, Italy and Spain supplied acute and convalescent COVID-19 samples.

The CDR3 covers 12 residues. Trimming pared 4 bases from V and 1 base from J, leaving 4 bases between. The germline V gene has CDR1 SNHLY and CDR2 FYNNEI. TCRdb's table, derived via immunoSEQ multiplex PCR, lists solely in-frame clones and lacks some. The sample lists about 100,000 clones, 85% to 90% occurring once. This TCR was sampled from a man aged 45-65 years with active or convalescent COVID-19. Source material: peripheral blood. This chain connects TRBV2 to TRBJ1-1; no reliable D call. This CDR3 is CASSGQNTEAFF. For the CDR3, the DNA is TGTGCCAGCAGTGGACAGAACACTGAAGCTTTCTTT.